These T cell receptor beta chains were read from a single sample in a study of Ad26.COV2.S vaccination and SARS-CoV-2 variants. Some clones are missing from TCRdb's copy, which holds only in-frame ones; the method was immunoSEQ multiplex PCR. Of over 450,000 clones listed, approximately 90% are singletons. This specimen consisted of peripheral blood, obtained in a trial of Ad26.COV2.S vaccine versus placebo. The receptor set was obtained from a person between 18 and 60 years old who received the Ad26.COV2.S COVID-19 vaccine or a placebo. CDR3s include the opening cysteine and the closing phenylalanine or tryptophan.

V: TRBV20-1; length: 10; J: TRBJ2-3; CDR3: CSASRNTQYF
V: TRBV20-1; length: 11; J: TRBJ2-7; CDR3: CSARPYYEQYF
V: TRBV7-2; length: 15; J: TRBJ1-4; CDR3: CASSLVTGTREKLFF
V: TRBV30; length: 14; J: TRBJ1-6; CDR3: CAWSLTDYNSPLHF
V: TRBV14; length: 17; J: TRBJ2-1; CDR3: CASSQSSGRVWNNEQFF
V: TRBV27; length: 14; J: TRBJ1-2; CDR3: CASSSTGSINGYTF
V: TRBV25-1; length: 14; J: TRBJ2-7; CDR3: CASRTRTVPYEQYF
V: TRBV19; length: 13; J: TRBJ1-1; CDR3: CASSIRLETEAFF
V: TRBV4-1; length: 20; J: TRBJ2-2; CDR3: CASSLARTSGTHSTSGELFF
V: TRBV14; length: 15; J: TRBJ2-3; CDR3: CASSLQRVGTDTQYF
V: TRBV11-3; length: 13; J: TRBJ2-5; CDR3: CASSSGGPGTQYF
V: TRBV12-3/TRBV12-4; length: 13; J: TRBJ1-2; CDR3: CASSSSTNYGYTF